Each of the 27 T cell receptor beta chains below was sequenced from the same sample in a study of spatial heterogeneity in lung cancer. Using its own MiXCR run on the 5' RACE reads, TCRdb lists one record per CDR3 protein. The table records a few thousand distinct CDR3 sequences, roughly 3% of them present only once. Their recognized antigens are unknown. Study-wide points: Counts that tracked tumor mutation counts were those of expanded intratumoral alpha and beta TCRs.

Time point defined: sample taken at primary tumor resection. Sequenced material: lung tumor tissue, taken at surgery. The source is a male donor with early-stage non-small cell lung cancer.

This clonotype is deemed medium-sized (0.01 to 0.1%). This sequence joins TRBV30 and TRBJ1-4; 11 bases align to TRBD1. The CDR3 contains 13 residues. J gave up 15 bases and V 3 bases, and 9 bases lay outside the gene matches. Germline-derived CDR1 and CDR2 are GTSNPN and SVGIG (reference sequence). CDR3 amino acids: CAWREPPGQGVFF. The CDR3 DNA sequence: TGTGCCTGGAGGGAACCTCCGGGACAGGGGGTGTTTTTT.

The chain joins TRBV4-3 to TRBJ1-2; 7 bases agree with TRBD1. The CDR3 is 15 residues long. Germline CDR1 is LGHNA and CDR2 is YSLEER. V shed 3 bases and J 5 bases; nucleotides not matched to a gene: 9. The CDR3 is CASSQLRGQPYGYTF. The CDR3 nucleotides are TGCGCCAGCAGCCAGCTCCGGGGACAGCCATATGGCTACACCTTC.

This clonotype has ten or more counts. It may be a read error: a sequence one base away is much more abundant. V and J are TRBV6-5 and TRBJ1-5, with D maybe TRBD1 (5 bases). The CDR3 runs 15 residues. The germline V gene has CDR1 MNHEY and CDR2 SVGAGI. The CDR3: CASSPGPRRGQPRHF. As DNA, the CDR3 is TGTGCCAGCAGCCCGGGACCCAGGCGTGGTCAGCCCCGGCATTTT.

This clonotype came up many times. The V and J genes are TRBV6-4 and TRBJ1-6; D may be TRBD1 (6 bases). Looked up from germline, CDR1 is MRHNA and CDR2 is SNTAGT. This CDR3 is built from 14 residues. The V gene lost 2 bases and the J gene lost 5 bases, with 7 bases spanning the gap. The CDR3 loop reads CASSDRTDNSPLHF. CDR3 nucleotide sequence: TGTGCCAGCAGTGACAGGACAGATAATTCACCCCTCCACTTT.

By sample share, this clonotype is medium-sized. The V call is TRBV6-6, the J call TRBJ1-5; tentative D call: TRBD1 (5 bases). Germline V gene data show CDR1 as MNHNY and CDR2 as SVGAGI (reference sequence). The length of the CDR3 is 12 residues. Trimming took off 5 bases at V and 4 bases at J, with 6 bases between the two ends. The CDR3 reads CASSRGNQPQHF. For the CDR3, the DNA is TGTGCCAGCAGTAGGGGAAATCAGCCCCAGCATTTT.

This clonotype is categorized as medium-sized (0.01 to 0.1%). The chain employs TRBV7-2 and TRBJ2-7, with D perhaps matching TRBD2 (5 bases). This CDR3 has 13 residues. The germline gives CDR1 SGHTA, CDR2 FQGNSA. Trimming removed 6 bases at V and 4 bases at J, with 13 bases between. CDR3 in DNA: TGTGCCAGCAGACCGACGGGAAATTACGAGCAGTACTTC. This sequence encodes CASRPTGNYEQYF.

This clonotype is medium-sized in the sample. The V call is TRBV7-8, the J call TRBJ1-5, with D possibly matching TRBD1 (6 bases). The V end lost 8 bases, the J end lost 1 base, and 12 bases lay between the germline ends. The CDR3 extends over 14 amino acids. CDR1 and CDR2 (germline): SGHVS, FQNEAQ. CDR3 residues: CASRLGASNQPQHF. The CDR3 nucleotides are TGTGCCAGCCGACTGGGGGCAAGCAATCAGCCCCAGCATTTT.

This clonotype was detected many times. The chain is built from TRBV12-3 or TRBV12-4 and TRBJ2-2; tentative D call: TRBD1 (6 bases). CDR3 length: 16 amino acids. The V and J ends lost 6 bases and 4 bases respectively, with 18 bases between them. CDR3 amino acids: CASRDPRQGRTGELFF. The CDR3 DNA reads as TGTGCCAGCAGGGACCCGAGGCAGGGGCGCACCGGGGAGCTGTTTTTT.

In its sample, this clonotype was seen many times. This chain connects TRBV27 to TRBJ1-1; 7 nucleotides line up with TRBD1. CDR3 size: 11 residues. Germline V lookup: CDR1 MNHEY, CDR2 SMNVEV (reference sequence). J lost 8 bases, V lost 6 bases, and 3 bases had no gene match. The DNA for the CDR3 is TGTGCCAGCAGGCTGGGACAGGAAGCTTTCTTT. Its protein is CASRLGQEAFF.

The chain recombines TRBV5-4 with TRBJ2-5; 8 nucleotides agree with TRBD1. There are 15 residues in the CDR3. Germline CDR1 is SGHNT and CDR2 is YYREEE (reference sequence). V dropped 7 bases and J dropped 5; count of bases not matched to a gene: 13. The CDR3 here is CASLAGRGRAETQYF. The CDR3 region has the DNA TGTGCCAGCTTGGCTGGCAGGGGGCGAGCGGAGACCCAGTACTTC.

This clonotype was counted ten times or more. The rearrangement joins TRBV29-1 to TRBJ1-2, with D perhaps matching TRBD1 (5 bases). The germline gives CDR1 SQVTM, CDR2 ANQGSEA. CDR3 length: 13 amino acids. V was cut by 6 bases and J by 4 bases, with 15 bases left in between. CDR3 in DNA: TGCAGCGTGGAGACAGCAGCCACCTATGGCTACACCTTC. It codes for CSVETAATYGYTF. Drawing the rest from reference TRBV29-1 and TRBJ1-2, the complete variable domain is SAVISQKPSRDICQRGTSLTIQCQVDSQVTMMFWYRQQPGQSLTLIATANQGSEATYESGFVIDKFPISRPNLTFSTLTVSNMSPEDSSIYLCSVETAATYGYTFGSGTRLTVV.

The chain employs TRBV6-7 and TRBJ2-1, with 7 bases aligning to TRBD1. TRBV6-7 is reported as an ORF; its role is uncertain. The CDR3 totals 14 residues. Germline trimming cut 8 bases from V and 0 bases from J; bases unmatched to any gene: 4. CDR3 amino acids: CASHRDSSYNEQFF. Here the CDR3 DNA reads TGTGCCAGCCATCGGGACAGCTCCTACAATGAGCAGTTCTTC.

This clonotype is labeled as medium-sized (0.01 to 0.1%). The chain is built from TRBV18 and TRBJ1-2; no firm D call. Germline V CDR1 and CDR2: KGHSH, LQKENI. Trimming stripped 4 bases from V and 4 bases from J, with 16 bases between. The CDR3 sequence is 15 residues long. The CDR3 region is CASSQEAGISYGYTF. As DNA, the CDR3 is TGTGCCAGCTCACAAGAGGCTGGTATAAGCTATGGCTACACCTTC.

This clonotype occurred a few times. The chain has TRBV2 and TRBJ2-7; 10 bases are shared with TRBD1. Germline V gene data show CDR1 as SNHLY and CDR2 as FYNNEI. Trimming at V came to 10 bases and at J to 7 bases, leaving 4 bases not matched to a gene. CDR3 size: 11 residues. The CDR3 sequence is CATAGQGEQYV. As DNA, the CDR3 is TGTGCCACGGCGGGACAGGGGGAGCAGTACGTC.

This clonotype was found many times. The J gene is TRBJ1-5, the V gene TRBV6-6, with D tentatively TRBD1 (6 bases). Germline CDR1 and CDR2: MNHNY and SVGAGI (reference sequence). The V end lost 6 bases, the J end lost 0 bases, and 9 bases lay between the germline ends. The CDR3 spans 14 residues. CDR3 region: CASSQQGSNQPQHF. The DNA for the CDR3 is TGTGCCAGCAGCCAACAGGGTAGCAATCAGCCCCAGCATTTT.

This chain links TRBV20-1 with TRBJ1-1; TRBD1 might be the D (6 bases). Germline-derived CDR1 and CDR2 are DFQATT and SNEGSKA (reference sequence). V lost 3 bases and J 0 bases, leaving 14 bases between the germline ends. This CDR3 is 15 amino acids long. CDR3: CSARSPRGMNTEAFF. DNA of the CDR3: TGCAGTGCTAGGTCCCCCAGGGGAATGAACACTGAAGCTTTCTTT.

This clonotype qualifies as medium-sized. The chain couples TRBV10-1 to TRBJ1-1; weak D call: TRBD1 (6 bases). The CDR3 covers 16 residues. Germline V lookup: CDR1 WNHNN, CDR2 SYGVQD (reference sequence). Trimming left V 5 bases short and J 0 bases short, with 16 bases between. CDR3 DNA: TGCGCCAGCAGTTTCGACAGGCGGCTAGTGAACACTGAAGCTTTCTTT. Amino acids: CASSFDRRLVNTEAFF.

This clonotype was counted at least ten times. The chain joins TRBV7-2 to TRBJ2-2; 10 bases fit TRBD2. CDR1 is SGHTA, CDR2 FQGNSA, per germline. Germline trimming cut 5 bases from V and 5 bases from J; bases unmatched to any gene: 11. The CDR3 extends over 17 amino acids. The DNA for the CDR3 is TGTGCCAGCAGCGCGTATACAGCGGGGGGGAAAACCGGGGAGCTGTTTTTT. Its translation: CASSAYTAGGKTGELFF.

Within the sample, this clonotype is medium-sized (0.01 to 0.1%). The J gene is TRBJ2-2, the V gene TRBV6-2 or TRBV6-3, with TRBD1 as a possible D gene (6 bases). This CDR3 contains 17 residues. Trimming took off 0 bases at V and 6 bases at J, with 17 bases between the two ends. The germline gives CDR1 MNHEY, CDR2 SVGEGT. The CDR3 DNA follows: TGTGCCAGCAGTTACTCGAGATACAGGGTTCCCTCCGGGGAGCTGTTTTTT. Translation: CASSYSRYRVPSGELFF.

This clonotype has ten or more counts. The V and J genes are TRBV11-2 and TRBJ2-1, with TRBD2 identical over 9 bases. CDR3 length: 15 residues. V lost 6 bases, J lost 6 bases, and 9 bases stayed unmatched. In germline, CDR1 is SGHAT, CDR2 FQNNGV. CDR3 DNA: TGTGCCAGCAGTCCTTCGGGCGGGGGGGCCAATGAGCAGTTCTTC. Protein sequence: CASSPSGGGANEQFF. Based on the CDR3 plus reference TRBV11-2 and TRBJ2-1, the full variable domain is EAGVAQSPRYKIIEKRQSVAFWCNPISGHATLYWYQQILGQGPKLLIQFQNNGVVDDSQLPKDRFSAERLKGVDSTLKIQPAKLEDSAVYLCASSPSGGGANEQFFGPGTRLTVL.

By sample share, this clonotype is medium-sized. The CDR3 DNA sequence: TGTGCCAGCAGCTTAGCGGTACAGGGACTAGCGGGGTTTGAGCAGTTCTTC. Its protein product is CASSLAVQGLAGFEQFF. The rearrangement joins TRBV7-2 to TRBJ2-1, with 13 bases identical to TRBD2. Germline CDR1 and CDR2: SGHTA and FQGNSA. The CDR3 has 17 residues. V lost 0 bases and J lost 9; bases outside the gene matches: 8.

In its sample, this clonotype ranks as medium-sized. The genes are TRBV6-6 and TRBJ2-7; D call uncertain. Germline V gene data show CDR1 as MNHNY and CDR2 as SVGAGI (reference sequence). CDR3 length: 13 amino acids. V gave up 8 bases and J gave up 3 bases, with 14 bases separating them. The CDR3 loop is CASCGQAFYEQYV. CDR3 bases: TGTGCCAGCTGTGGGCAGGCATTCTACGAGCAGTACGTC.

This clonotype is labeled large. V usage is TRBV29-1 and J usage is TRBJ1-1; D might be TRBD1 (5 bases). The CDR3 extends over 13 amino acids. Germline V CDR1 and CDR2: SQVTM, ANQGSEA. The V and J ends lost 8 bases and 0 bases respectively, with 13 bases between them. The CDR3 spells CSPRQILNTEAFF. In nucleotides, the CDR3 is TGCAGCCCCCGACAGATCCTGAACACTGAAGCTTTCTTT.

This clonotype is termed medium-sized (0.01 to 0.1%). This sequence joins TRBV30 and TRBJ2-5, with 7 nucleotides matching TRBD1. Germline V gives CDR1 GTSNPN, CDR2 SVGIG (reference sequence). The CDR3 extends over 14 amino acids. V shed 3 bases and J 5 bases; nucleotides not matched to a gene: 9. The DNA of the CDR3 is TGTGCCTGGAGGACAGGGATAACGTCGGAGACCCAGTACTTC. Protein sequence: CAWRTGITSETQYF.

This clonotype is medium-sized by share. The chain uses TRBV6-1 and TRBJ1-5, with a tentative D call TRBD1 (6 bases). The CDR3 is 15 residues long. Germline CDR1 reads MNHNS; CDR2 reads SASEGT. The V gene lost 2 bases and the J gene lost 1 base, with 9 bases spanning the gap. The chain's CDR3 is CASSESRGSNQPQHF. Here the CDR3 DNA reads TGTGCCAGCAGTGAATCGAGGGGGAGCAATCAGCCCCAGCATTTT.

This clonotype was found many times. This chain uses TRBV5-5 with TRBJ2-5, with D hard to call. Deletions cut 3 bases from V and 5 bases from J, with 11 bases between. The CDR3 spans 13 residues. The germline V gene has CDR1 SGHKS and CDR2 YYEKEE (reference sequence). The CDR3 bases are TGTGCCAGCAGCTCCAGCCCGATCGAGACCCAGTACTTC. This encodes CASSSSPIETQYF.

This clonotype was seen a few times. The rearrangement uses TRBV11-2 and TRBJ1-1; D unclear. CDR3 length equals 15 residues. V lost 2 bases and J 7 bases, leaving 17 bases between the germline ends. Per germline, CDR1 SGHAT and CDR2 FQNNGV. CDR3: CASSLTRGGLNEAFF. The CDR3 DNA reads as TGTGCCAGCAGCTTAACCCGAGGAGGGCTGAATGAAGCTTTCTTT.